Listed below are T cell receptor beta chains from one sample, sequenced in a study of regulatory T cells in long-lasting Graves disease. Each CDR3 protein is one row after TCRdb ran MiXCR on the multiplex PCR reads. This repertoire shows approximately 400,000 distinct CDR3 sequences, 15% to 19% found once; its top ten account for about a fifth. Material: peripheral blood mononuclear cells (PBMCs), obtained at new diagnosis, from a patient treated with antithyroid drugs. Every receptor here comes from a female donor with Graves disease. The CDR3 runs from the conserved cysteine through the conserved F or W. The order of the fields is D gene, clone size, V gene, J gene, CDR3 DNA, CDR3 protein. D genes are given only for firm matches. Rows give clone size only sometimes, using once, few, many, or a class for an expanded clone.

D gene: TRBD1; clone size: -; V gene: TRBV7-8; J gene: TRBJ2-1; CDR3 DNA: TGTGCCAGCAGCCTGCCGGGACAGCGCACAGATACGCAGTTCTTC; CDR3 protein: CASSLPGQRTDTQFF
D gene: TRBD2; clone size: -; V gene: TRBV29-1; J gene: TRBJ2-5; CDR3 DNA: TGCAGCGTTGGAATACGGCTAGCGGAACAAGAGACCCAGTACTTC; CDR3 protein: CSVGIRLAEQETQYF
D gene: TRBD1; clone size: many; V gene: TRBV2; J gene: TRBJ2-5; CDR3 DNA: TGTGCCAGCAGCGTGCAGGGGGCCCAAGAGACCCAGTACTTC; CDR3 protein: CASSVQGAQETQYF
D gene: TRBD2; clone size: -; V gene: TRBV7-6; J gene: TRBJ2-1; CDR3 DNA: TGTGCCAGCAGCTACGGACTAGCGGTGTACAATGAGCAGTTCTTC; CDR3 protein: CASSYGLAVYNEQFF
D gene: -; clone size: few; V gene: TRBV6-1; J gene: TRBJ2-1; CDR3 DNA: TGTGCCAGCAGGCAACCCACGGGCAATGAGCAGTTCTTC; CDR3 protein: CASRQPTGNEQFF
D gene: -; clone size: many; V gene: TRBV18; J gene: TRBJ1-1; CDR3 DNA: TGTGCCAGCTCACCCAACACTGACACTGAAGCTTTCTTT; CDR3 protein: CASSPNTDTEAFF
D gene: TRBD1; clone size: few; V gene: TRBV5-7; J gene: TRBJ2-1; CDR3 DNA: TGTGCCAGCAATCTAGACAGGGGGCTCAATGAGCAGTTCTTC; CDR3 protein: CASNLDRGLNEQFF
D gene: -; clone size: many; V gene: TRBV29-1; J gene: TRBJ2-3; CDR3 DNA: TGCAGCGTTGTTGCGGGATCCACAGATACGCAGTATTTT; CDR3 protein: CSVVAGSTDTQYF
D gene: TRBD2; clone size: few; V gene: TRBV20-1; J gene: TRBJ2-2; CDR3 DNA: TGCAGTGCTAGAGATTGGAGTAGCGGGCTAGCCGGGGAGCTGTTTTTT; CDR3 protein: CSARDWSSGLAGELFF
D gene: -; clone size: few; V gene: TRBV19; J gene: TRBJ1-5; CDR3 DNA: TGTGCCAGTAGTATAGGGGACCGTCAGCCCCAGCATTTT; CDR3 protein: CASSIGDRQPQHF